Below, 22 T cell receptor beta chains from the same sample are listed, as sequenced in a study of T cell repertoires in cytomegalovirus infection. MiXCR was run by TCRdb on the reads, yielding one entry per CDR3 protein. Of some 250,000 distinct CDR3 sequences listed, less than 9.5% are singletons. The sample consisted of PBMCs. All receptors derive from a human donor in good health (CMV status not recorded). Some clones in this sample may be carry-over from other donors' samples.

The chain has TRBV30 and TRBJ1-6; the match to TRBD1 covers 9 bases. V shed 4 bases, J shed 10 bases, and the junction held 5 bases outside the gene matches. Germline CDR1 and CDR2: GTSNPN and SVGIG (reference sequence). The CDR3 extends over 13 amino acids. CDR3 bases: TGTGCCTGGAAGGACAGGGGTGGATCACCCCTCCACTTT. This gives the protein CAWKDRGGSPLHF.

This sequence joins TRBV5-1 and TRBJ2-6; D perhaps matches TRBD1 (7 bases). The CDR3 extends over 15 amino acids. With 4 bases removed from V and 3 bases from J, the gap between germline ends came to 11 bases. Germline CDR1 reads SGHRS; CDR2 reads YFSETQ. The CDR3 DNA is TGCGCCAGCAGCGCAGGGGGGTTTGGGGCCAACGTCCTGACTTTC. Translated: CASSAGGFGANVLTF.

The J gene is TRBJ2-2, the V gene TRBV28; D is ambiguous. The CDR3 contains 12 residues. The germline CDR1 and CDR2 sequences are MDHEN and SYDVKM. The V end lost 11 bases, the J end lost 6 bases, and 13 bases lay between the germline ends. The DNA for the CDR3 is TGTGCCTTACAAGAGCAGGCCGGGGAGCTGTTTTTT. This codes for CALQEQAGELFF.

The chain uses TRBV6-5 and TRBJ1-5; D perhaps matches TRBD1 (5 bases). CDR1 is MNHEY, CDR2 SVGAGI, per germline. V was pared by 2 bases and J by 1 base, with 18 bases between. This CDR3 is 18 amino acids long. DNA of the CDR3: TGTGCCAGCAGTTACGGACGACAGTTCGTTGGAAGCAATCAGCCCCAGCATTTT. This sequence encodes CASSYGRQFVGSNQPQHF.

This clonotype was seen many times. The chain couples TRBV7-2 to TRBJ1-2; tentative D call: TRBD1 (5 bases). Trimming cost V 3 bases and J 4 bases, with 9 bases left between them. The CDR3 is 13 amino acids. Germline V lookup: CDR1 SGHTA, CDR2 FQGNSA. This chain's CDR3 is CASSFRGIYGYTF. The CDR3 DNA is TGTGCCAGCAGCTTCCGGGGGATCTATGGCTACACCTTC.

The rearrangement uses TRBV28 and TRBJ2-1, with a possible D match to TRBD1 (5 bases). From germline, CDR1 is MDHEN and CDR2 SYDVKM. The CDR3 runs 13 residues. Between the trimmed V and J ends, which lost 10 bases and 3 bases, there was a span of 13 bases. The CDR3: CATRGTGYNEQFF. The DNA of the CDR3 is TGTGCCACACGCGGCACAGGCTACAATGAGCAGTTCTTC.

In its sample, this clonotype was seen a few times. This rearrangement joins TRBV7-3 to TRBJ1-6; 7 bases line up with TRBD1. Germline V lookup: CDR1 SGHTA, CDR2 FQGTGA. With V trimmed by 7 bases and J by 6 bases, 24 bases remained unmatched. This CDR3 has 20 residues. CDR3 DNA sequence: TGTGCCAGCACCGCTACAAAAAGACAGGGTCGGGGAGAATCTAATTCACCCCTCCACTTT. Protein product: CASTATKRQGRGESNSPLHF.

For the CDR3, the DNA is TGCAGTGCTTTCGGACAGACGCAAAACATTCAGTACTTC. This gives the protein CSAFGQTQNIQYF. The V gene is TRBV20-1, the J gene TRBJ2-4; D is possibly TRBD1 (6 bases). The germline V gene has CDR1 DFQATT and CDR2 SNEGSKA (reference sequence). The CDR3 extends over 13 amino acids. Trimming pared 5 bases from V and 5 bases from J, leaving 13 bases between.

This clonotype was detected many times. The rearrangement links TRBV7-2 to TRBJ2-3; unclear D gene. The germline V and J ends were trimmed by 5 bases and 0 bases, with 15 bases remaining between them. This CDR3 is 16 amino acids long. In germline, CDR1 is SGHTA, CDR2 FQGNSA. This chain's CDR3 is CASSLRWSTSTDTQYF. CDR3 in DNA: TGTGCCAGCAGCCTGAGGTGGTCAACTAGCACAGATACGCAGTATTTT.

This clonotype appeared a few times. This sequence joins TRBV7-9 and TRBJ1-1; 7 bases fit TRBD1. This CDR3 region has 14 residues. Germline V gene data show CDR1 as SEHNR and CDR2 as FQNEAQ (reference sequence). Trimming at V came to 5 bases and at J to 6 bases, leaving 9 bases not matched to a gene. CDR3 loop: CASSVQGQVAEAFF. In DNA form, the CDR3 reads TGTGCCAGCAGCGTACAGGGGCAGGTAGCTGAAGCTTTCTTT.

At least ten counts were recorded for this clonotype. The J gene is TRBJ1-1, the V gene TRBV7-2; maybe TRBD1 (6 bases). CDR3 size: 15 residues. V gave up 5 bases and J gave up 4 bases, with 17 bases separating them. Per germline, CDR1 SGHTA and CDR2 FQGNSA. The CDR3 is CASSKDSRTVTEAFF. The CDR3 nucleotides are TGTGCCAGCAGCAAGGATTCCCGGACAGTCACTGAAGCTTTCTTT.

Only a few counts were recorded for this clonotype. The chain recombines TRBV2 with TRBJ2-1, with 10 bases lining up with TRBD1. J lost 8 bases, V lost 8 bases, and 9 bases had no gene match. The length of the CDR3 is 14 residues. The germline CDR1 and CDR2 sequences are SNHLY and FYNNEI. CDR3 nucleotides: TGTGCCAGCCGCGACAGGGGGCCGGACGATGAGCAGTTCTTC. Its translation: CASRDRGPDDEQFF.

This chain joins TRBV20-1 and TRBJ2-5; D may be TRBD1 or TRBD2 (5 bases each). Trimming removed 4 bases from V and 5 bases from J, with 14 bases in between. The CDR3 spans 13 residues. Germline-derived CDR1 and CDR2 are DFQATT and SNEGSKA (reference sequence). CDR3 amino acids: CSAIGDLGETQYF. The CDR3 DNA reads TGCAGTGCTATAGGGGACCTAGGGGAGACCCAGTACTTC.

This clonotype has a count of ten or more. CDR3 nucleotide sequence: TGTGCCAGCAGTTTACGGGGGCTGGGAACTGAAGCTTTCTTT. It codes for CASSLRGLGTEAFF. The rearrangement joins TRBV28 to TRBJ1-1; tentative D call: TRBD1 (6 bases). The germline V gene has CDR1 MDHEN and CDR2 SYDVKM. The CDR3 has 14 amino acids. V was clipped by 2 bases and J by 5 bases, with 12 bases between them.

This clonotype was recorded at least ten times. The chain joins TRBV6-5 to TRBJ1-1; D call uncertain. V was trimmed by 2 bases and J by 0 bases, leaving 7 bases between them. This CDR3 has 14 residues. Germline CDR1 reads MNHEY; CDR2 reads SVGAGI. DNA for the CDR3: TGTGCCAGCAGTTACGACGGATTGAACACTGAAGCTTTCTTT. Residues: CASSYDGLNTEAFF.

The gene calls are TRBV5-1 and TRBJ2-2; 9 nucleotides line up with TRBD2. This CDR3 spans 14 amino acids. The V gene's germline CDR1 is SGHRS and CDR2 YFSETQ. V shed 8 bases, J shed 4 bases, and the junction held 6 bases outside the gene matches. The CDR3 bases are TGCGCCAGTGGGACTAGCTCCCTCACCGGGGAGCTGTTTTTT. It translates to CASGTSSLTGELFF.

The rearrangement joins TRBV19 to TRBJ1-3; 7 nucleotides align to TRBD1. V lost 5 bases to trimming and J lost 2 bases; unmatched junction nucleotides: 6. CDR1 is LNHDA, CDR2 SQIVND, per germline (reference sequence). The CDR3 runs to 15 residues. The CDR3 DNA sequence: TGTGCCAGTAGTTCCGACAGGGTTACTGGAAACACCATATATTTT. This codes for CASSSDRVTGNTIYF.

This clonotype showed up many times. The rearrangement uses TRBV4-3 and TRBJ2-7; 12 bases are a match to TRBD2. Germline CDR1 LGHNA, CDR2 YSLEER. With V trimmed by 3 bases and J by 6 bases, 6 bases remained unmatched. This CDR3 is 15 amino acids long. CDR3 sequence (DNA): TGCGCCAGCAGCCACAGACTAGCGGGAGACCTCGAGCAGTACTTC. This codes for CASSHRLAGDLEQYF.

This clonotype was picked up many times. The chain carries TRBV20-1 and TRBJ2-5; D is possibly TRBD1 (5 bases). The CDR3 totals 17 residues. Trimming removed 6 bases at V and 0 bases at J, with 23 bases between. Per germline, CDR1 DFQATT and CDR2 SNEGSKA (reference sequence). CDR3 loop: CSARRAGVGPYQETQYF. DNA of the CDR3: TGCAGTGCGCGCAGGGCAGGAGTCGGACCCTACCAAGAGACCCAGTACTTC.

This clonotype was recorded many times. The CDR3 DNA is TGTGCCAGCAGTCGGGACAGGCGGAAGCAGTACTTC. It is translated as CASSRDRRKQYF. V usage is TRBV12-3 or TRBV12-4 and J usage is TRBJ2-7, with 8 positions matching TRBD1. The CDR3 sequence is 12 residues long. The junction had 5 bases not matched to a gene; V was cut back by 5 bases and J by 8 bases.

This clonotype has just a few counts. DNA for the CDR3: TGCGCCAACAAACCATCAACGAGTGCTGGCTACACCTTC. This translates into CANKPSTSAGYTF. The chain employs TRBV10-2 and TRBJ1-2; D remains ambiguous. CDR3 length equals 13 residues. Germline CDR1 is WSHSY and CDR2 is SAAADI. V lost 10 bases to trimming and J lost 7 bases, with 19 bases between them.

This clonotype was detected ten times or more. The chain couples TRBV6-5 to TRBJ2-5, with 9 bases identical to TRBD2. The length of the CDR3 is 14 residues. V trimming: 6 bases; J trimming: 4 bases; junction bases outside the gene matches: 6. Germline V lookup: CDR1 MNHEY, CDR2 SVGAGI. This CDR3 reads CASSPGTSRETQYF. For the CDR3, the DNA is TGTGCCAGCAGCCCCGGGACTAGCAGAGAGACCCAGTACTTC.